One and the same sample provided the 21 T cell receptor beta chains below, sequenced in a study of Graves' ophthalmopathy and Graves' hyperthyroidism. The authors amplified TCR beta CDR3 regions, and they did so from RNA transcripts for repertoire sequencing. First-round RT-PCR with HTBI primers preceded a second-round multiplex PCR. TCRdb re-called the multiplex PCR reads with MiXCR, one entry per CDR3 protein. The sample shows about 500,000 distinct CDR3 sequences, approximately 37% of them seen only once. Sequenced: peripheral blood or thyroid tissue (not recorded which). The receptors were gathered from an adult man with Graves' hyperthyroidism.

This clonotype was found a few times. V usage is TRBV19 and J usage is TRBJ2-7; perhaps TRBD1 as D (6 bases). Near its end, the DNA agrees better with TRBJ2-1, so the J call may be wrong. CDR3 size: 15 residues. Germline assignment: CDR1 LNHDA and CDR2 SQIVND (reference sequence). CDR3 DNA: TGTGCCAGTAGGAAACAGGGAAGCGCCTACAATGAGCAGTTCTTC. It specifies CASRKQGSAYNEQFF.

The rearrangement uses TRBV7-9 and TRBJ2-7; no definite D call. Germline loops: CDR1 SEHNR, CDR2 FQNEAQ (reference sequence). The CDR3 is 13 amino acids. The ends were cut back, 6 bases at V and 7 bases at J, with 16 bases in the middle. The CDR3 coding sequence is TGTGCCAGCAGGGGCGTTTCCTACAATGAGCAGTACTTC. Encoded protein: CASRGVSYNEQYF.

This clonotype turned up a few times. J is TRBJ2-5 and V is TRBV6-1, with 14 bases identical to TRBD2. J was trimmed by 9 bases and V by 2 bases; bases with no gene match: 5. Germline CDR1 MNHNS, CDR2 SASEGT. The CDR3 consists of 15 residues. CDR3 coding DNA: TGTGCCAGCAGTGAAACACGACTAGCGGGAGGGGCCCAGTACTTC. It specifies CASSETRLAGGAQYF.

This clonotype has at least ten counts. In nucleotides, the CDR3 is TGCAGTGCTAGAGATTTAAGGGTAAGCTCCTACGAGCAGTACTTC. This codes for CSARDLRVSSYEQYF. The chain couples TRBV20-1 to TRBJ2-7; D is ambiguous. Trimming removed 0 bases at V and 0 bases at J, with 12 bases between. The CDR3 extends over 15 amino acids. From germline, CDR1 is DFQATT and CDR2 SNEGSKA (reference sequence).

This sequence joins TRBV25-1 and TRBJ1-5; 7 nucleotides align to TRBD1. V was clipped by 3 bases and J by 7 bases; unmatched bases: 12. Germline CDR1 is MGHDK and CDR2 is SYGVNS. CDR3 length: 16 residues. The DNA for the CDR3 is TGTGCCAGCAGTGATCGACAGGGATCCTACGAGCAGCCCCAGCATTTT. This encodes CASSDRQGSYEQPQHF.

With respect to this clonotype: A much more abundant neighbour one base away suggests this may be a read error. The chain recombines TRBV29-1 with TRBJ1-3; D ambiguous. Per the germline V gene, CDR1 is SQVTM and CDR2 is ANQGSEA. The CDR3 consists of 16 residues. Trimming cost V 1 base and J 3 bases, with 16 bases left between them. CDR3 DNA: TGCAGCGTTGAAGTTTTTGAGGAGGGAATTGGAAACACCATATATTTT. It yields the protein CSVEVFEEGIGNTIYF.

A word on this clonotype: A clone one base away is much larger, so this may be a read error. CDR3 loop: CARTQGVVLTF. In DNA form, the CDR3 reads TGTGCCAGGACCCAAGGGGTCGTCCTGACTTTC. The chain employs TRBV19 and TRBJ2-6; a weak D match, TRBD1 (5 bases). The V end was cut by 9 bases, the J end by 12 bases, with 12 bases between. CDR1 and CDR2 from the germline V gene are LNHDA and SQIVND (reference sequence). CDR3 length: 11 amino acids.

Comment on this clonotype: At one end the junction does not follow the germline gene, possibly because of a read error. The chain carries TRBV4-1 and TRBJ2-1; D uncertain. CDR3 length: 13 amino acids. CDR1 and CDR2 from the germline V gene are MGHRA and YSYEKL. The CDR3 is CASSQDPHNEQFF. DNA for the CDR3: TGTGCCAGCAGCCAAGATCCCCACAATGAGCAGTTCTTC.

The V gene is TRBV2, the J gene TRBJ1-5, with TRBD1 identical over 7 bases. V was clipped by 3 bases and J by 14 bases; unmatched bases: 10. The CDR3 totals 13 residues. Looked up from germline, CDR1 is SNHLY and CDR2 is FYNNEI. The CDR3 coding sequence is TGTGCCAGCAGTGACAGGGGGTCGTCCTACGAGCATTTT. Translation gives CASSDRGSSYEHF.

About this clonotype: A much larger clone differs by one base, so this may be a read error. The chain combines TRBV19 with TRBJ1-1; D possibly corresponds to TRBD1 (6 bases). The germline CDR1 and CDR2 sequences are LNHDA and SQIVND (reference sequence). The CDR3 length is 16 residues. For the CDR3, the DNA is TGTGCCAGTAGTATAAGGGGCAGGGGAATGAACACTGAAGCTCTCTTT. It specifies CASSIRGRGMNTEALF.

The V gene is TRBV29-1, the J gene TRBJ2-1; D is perhaps TRBD2 (7 bases). Germline V gene lookup returns CDR1 SQVTM and CDR2 ANQGSEA. V was pared by 6 bases and J by 3 bases, with 18 bases between. The CDR3 covers 15 residues. The CDR3 coding sequence is TGCAGCGTCCAAGGGGGGGCTAGGGACTACAATGAGCAGTTCTTC. Translated: CSVQGGARDYNEQFF.

V usage is TRBV4-2 and J usage is TRBJ2-2; a weak D match, TRBD1 (6 bases). The CDR3 totals 17 residues. In germline, CDR1 is LGHNA, CDR2 YNFKEQ. The V gene lost 1 base and the J gene lost 4 bases, with 16 bases spanning the gap. The CDR3 loop reads CASSQGVSGTSTGELFF. Written as DNA, the CDR3 is TGTGCCAGCAGCCAAGGGGTTTCGGGGACAAGCACCGGGGAGCTGTTTTTT.

In the case of this clonotype: A read error is possible here, since a much larger clone lies one base away. The chain links TRBV24-1 to TRBJ2-5; 13 nucleotides match TRBD2. The germline V gene encodes CDR1 KGHDR and CDR2 SFDVKD. CDR3 length: 16 residues. Here the CDR3 reads CATSDPTSGRSETRYF. In DNA form, the CDR3 reads TGTGCCACCAGTGATCCGACTAGCGGGAGGTCGGAGACCCGGTACTTC.

This clonotype was counted at least ten times. J is TRBJ1-1 and V is TRBV7-9; 7 bases match TRBD1. Germline V lookup: CDR1 SEHNR, CDR2 FQNEAQ (reference sequence). Losses at the gene ends were 0 bases for V and 0 bases for J; bases not matched to a gene: 4. The CDR3 extends over 16 amino acids. DNA for the CDR3: TGTGCCAGCAGCTTAGCAATGGGACAGTTGAACACTGAAGCTTTCTTT. Its translation: CASSLAMGQLNTEAFF.

The chain links TRBV7-8 to TRBJ2-5; a weak D match, TRBD1 (5 bases). CDR3 size: 13 residues. Deletions cut 7 bases from V and 7 bases from J, with 16 bases between. Germline V gene data show CDR1 as SGHVS and CDR2 as FQNEAQ. The CDR3 spells CASTLGPRATQYF. The DNA for the CDR3 is TGTGCCAGCACGCTAGGACCCAGGGCGACCCAGTACTTC.

The chain uses TRBV2 and TRBJ2-7; D is uncertain. Germline assignment: CDR1 SNHLY and CDR2 FYNNEI. The CDR3 extends over 15 amino acids. V was shortened by 0 bases and J by 0 bases, with 9 bases between the two germline ends. DNA for the CDR3: TGTGCCAGCAGTGAAGCCCTCCAGAACTCCTACGAGCAGTACTTC. Translated: CASSEALQNSYEQYF.

This chain links TRBV24-1 with TRBJ1-5, with 9 bases aligning to TRBD1. From germline, CDR1 is KGHDR and CDR2 SFDVKD. This CDR3 region has 13 residues. V trimming: 9 bases; J trimming: 5 bases; junction bases outside the gene matches: 4. The CDR3 DNA sequence: TGTGCCACCGGGACAGGGTCCGATCAGCCCCAGCATTTT. Protein sequence: CATGTGSDQPQHF.

The CDR3 DNA reads TGTGCCAGCAGCCAAGATGGGCCTAGCGGATTTTCCTACGAGCAGTACTTC. This codes for CASSQDGPSGFSYEQYF. V and J are TRBV7-9 and TRBJ2-7; TRBD2 matches 7 bases. With 5 bases clipped from V and 1 base from J, the junction kept 14 bases outside the gene matches. Germline V lookup: CDR1 SEHNR, CDR2 FQNEAQ (reference sequence). This CDR3 is built from 17 residues. Full variable domain (outside the CDR3, taken from reference TRBV7-9 and TRBJ2-7): DTGVSQNPRHKITKRGQNVTFRCDPISEHNRLYWYRQTLGQGPEFLTYFQNEAQLEKSRLLSDRFSAERPKGSFSTLEIQRTEQGDSAMYLCASSQDGPSGFSYEQYFGPGTRLTVT.

Concerning this clonotype: Just one base apart from a much larger clone, this may be a read error. The chain couples TRBV6-4 to TRBJ2-2, with a tentative D call TRBD2 (6 bases). The CDR3 loop spans 16 amino acids. The V end lost 0 bases, the J end lost 2 bases, and 10 bases lay between the germline ends. Germline loops: CDR1 MRHNA, CDR2 SNTAGT. In DNA, the CDR3 is TGTGCCAGCAGTGACTCTCCTAGCGTCAACACCGGGGAGCTGTTTTTT. Amino acids: CASSDSPSVNTGELFF.

At least ten counts were recorded for this clonotype. The chain combines TRBV27 with TRBJ1-6; D perhaps matches TRBD1 (6 bases). CDR3 length: 15 amino acids. The V end lost 8 bases, the J end lost 7 bases, and 18 bases lay between the germline ends. Germline V gene lookup returns CDR1 MNHEY and CDR2 SMNVEV (reference sequence). The DNA of the CDR3 is TGTGCCAGCGGGGACCAGGGGAGATTCAATTCACCCCTCCACTTT. Its translation is CASGDQGRFNSPLHF.

This clonotype occurred many times. This sequence joins TRBV10-2 and TRBJ2-7, with TRBD1 matching over 7 bases. This CDR3 has 14 residues. Germline trimming cut 4 bases from V and 1 base from J; bases unmatched to any gene: 4. The germline V gene has CDR1 WSHSY and CDR2 SAAADI. The CDR3 DNA reads TGCGCCAGCAGTGGGGGGACAGTATCCTACGAGCAGTACTTC. Translation: CASSGGTVSYEQYF.